This T cell receptor beta chain appears in the sequencing data of a study of blood T cell repertoires in COVID-19. At the level of the study: Italy, Spain and the United States were the sources of the convalescent and acute COVID-19 samples.

Only in-frame clones appear in the TCRdb table, and some are missing; sequencing was by immunoSEQ multiplex PCR. The profile shows about 46,000 clones, over 80% of them singletons. Germline V gives CDR1 MDHEN, CDR2 SYDVKM. The CDR3 consists of 12 residues. The V and J ends lost 7 bases and 5 bases respectively, with 12 bases between them. The chain recombines TRBV28 with TRBJ2-7; D might be TRBD1 (7 bases). Sample: peripheral blood. The receptor's source is a human donor with active COVID-19. The donor label of this sample is uncertain. CDR3 nucleotides: TGTGCCAGCAAGCAGGGGGGCGACGAGCAGTACTTC. This translates into CASKQGGDEQYF.